Below are 15 T cell receptor beta chains sequenced from a single sample in a study of blood T cells in healthy people across ages. Then a second PCR, running roughly 7 to 11 cycles, was carried out with a sample-barcoded 5' primer and a J-beta primer mix. TCRdb re-called the 5' RACE reads with MiXCR, one entry per CDR3 protein. The repertoire holds about 1.7 million distinct CDR3 sequences, with over 25% as singletons. The sequenced material came from blood. The receptors were gathered from a woman younger than 45 in good health.

V usage is TRBV12-3 or TRBV12-4 and J usage is TRBJ2-7; D is unclear. The CDR3 has 15 residues. V was cut by 6 bases and J by 0 bases, with 15 bases left in between. The CDR3 DNA sequence: TGTGCCAGCAGCCGGACCACCCGGAGCTCCTACGAGCAGTACTTC. Encoded protein: CASSRTTRSSYEQYF.

The rearrangement joins TRBV7-2 to TRBJ1-4; no reliable D call. The length of the CDR3 is 13 residues. The V end lost 1 base, the J end lost 8 bases, and 8 bases lay between the germline ends. From germline, CDR1 is SGHTA and CDR2 FQGNSA. DNA for the CDR3: TGTGCCAGCAGCTTAGAGAGCGGAGAAAAACTGTTTTTT. This codes for CASSLESGEKLFF. Complete variable domain (other parts from reference TRBV7-2 and TRBJ1-4): GAGVSQSPSNKVTEKGKDVELRCDPISGHTALYWYRQSLGQGLEFLIYFQGNSAPDKSGLPSDRFSAERTGGSVSTLTIQRTQQEDSAVYLCASSLESGEKLFFGSGTQLSVL.

V is TRBV12-3 or TRBV12-4 and J is TRBJ2-7; weak D call: TRBD2 (7 bases). CDR3 length equals 15 residues. V lost 1 base, J lost 3 bases, and 13 bases lay in between. The CDR3 DNA reads TGTGCCAGCAGTTTAGGTGGGGGGGCCGTCTACGAGCAGTACTTC. It is translated as CASSLGGGAVYEQYF.

The genes are TRBV7-9 and TRBJ1-2; no reliable D call. This CDR3 contains 14 residues. CDR1 and CDR2 from the germline V gene are SEHNR and FQNEAQ (reference sequence). The V gene lost 5 bases and the J gene lost 1 base, with 11 bases spanning the gap. CDR3 loop: CASSVTEVNYGYTF. The CDR3 DNA reads as TGTGCCAGCAGCGTCACCGAAGTTAACTATGGCTACACCTTC.

This clonotype was observed at least ten times. This chain connects TRBV7-3 to TRBJ2-6; TRBD1 aligns across 7 bases. After removal of 4 bases from V and 5 bases from J, the junction contained 8 bases not matched to a gene. The CDR3 is made up of 16 amino acids. Per the germline V gene, CDR1 is SGHTA and CDR2 is FQGTGA. The CDR3 is CASSSHRQGRANVLTF. The CDR3, as DNA: TGTGCCAGCAGCTCCCACCGACAGGGTAGGGCCAACGTCCTGACTTTC.

This clonotype turned up a few times. The chain employs TRBV29-1 and TRBJ2-3; unclear D gene. Trimming shortened V by 7 bases and J by 3 bases, and 20 bases separated the two germline ends. Germline V gene data show CDR1 as SQVTM and CDR2 as ANQGSEA. The CDR3 extends over 15 amino acids. CDR3 region: CSAAVVGPPTDTQYF. CDR3 nucleotides: TGCAGCGCCGCGGTAGTAGGGCCCCCGACAGATACGCAGTATTTT.

This clonotype has more than one count but fewer than ten. Relative to the germline gene, one junction end is altered; a read error may explain this. V gene TRBV7-6 combines with J gene TRBJ2-4, with D maybe TRBD2 (5 bases). Near its end, the DNA agrees better with TRBJ2-5, so the J call may be wrong. Germline values: CDR1 SGHVS, CDR2 FNYEAQ. The CDR3 is 13 amino acids. CDR3 in amino acids: CANSQDWQETQYF. The CDR3 coding sequence is TGTGCCAACAGCCAGGACTGGCAAGAGACCCAGTACTTC.

The chain combines TRBV29-1 with TRBJ2-4; TRBD2 matches 9 bases. The CDR3 has 13 residues. CDR1 SQVTM and CDR2 ANQGSEA come from the germline V gene. DNA of the CDR3: TGCGGCGCTGGACTAGCGGCCAAAAACATTCAGTACTTC. Translation gives CGAGLAAKNIQYF.

This clonotype was observed at least ten times. The chain carries TRBV12-3 or TRBV12-4 and TRBJ2-7; 10 nucleotides match TRBD1. The CDR3 contains 14 residues. J was trimmed by 7 bases and V by 6 bases; bases with no gene match: 9. CDR3 region: CASRPGQGRREQYF. Here the CDR3 DNA reads TGTGCCAGCAGGCCGGGACAGGGGCGCAGGGAGCAGTACTTC.

The CDR3 region is CSVLEFSEGDTQYF. The CDR3 DNA is TGCAGCGTTTTGGAGTTTTCGGAGGGGGATACGCAGTATTTT. This chain links TRBV29-1 with TRBJ2-3; the D gene is possibly TRBD2 (6 bases). The CDR3 runs 14 residues. V was trimmed by 5 bases and J by 6 bases, leaving 18 bases between them. CDR1 and CDR2 (germline): SQVTM, ANQGSEA.

Concerning this clonotype itself: A much bigger clone sits one base away, suggesting this may be a read error. The rearrangement uses TRBV4-2 and TRBJ2-7; D is unclear. There are 14 residues in the CDR3. The ends were cut back, 1 base at V and 3 bases at J, with 10 bases in the middle. From germline, CDR1 is LGHNA and CDR2 YNFKEQ. The CDR3 DNA is TGTGCCAGCAGCCAAGGGGCTGGCGTCTACGAGCAGTACTTC. This encodes CASSQGAGVYEQYF.

The chain couples TRBV6-5 to TRBJ1-6; no definite D call. The CDR3 runs 14 residues. Per germline, CDR1 MNHEY and CDR2 SVGAGI. Trimming removed 9 bases at V and 2 bases at J, with 11 bases between. The CDR3 nucleotides are TGTGCCAGTAAAGGTCTTACCTATAATTCACCCCTCCACTTT. Encoded protein: CASKGLTYNSPLHF.

V and J are TRBV7-2 and TRBJ1-4; 7 nucleotides line up with TRBD1. The ends lost 1 base at V and 8 bases at J; junction bases unmatched: 7. Germline loops: CDR1 SGHTA, CDR2 FQGNSA. This CDR3 region has 15 residues. Here the CDR3 reads CASSLGGTGVEKLFF. CDR3 coding DNA: TGTGCCAGCAGCTTAGGCGGAACAGGGGTAGAAAAACTGTTTTTT.

This clonotype was detected only a few times. The chain uses TRBV27 and TRBJ2-5; the D gene is possibly TRBD2 (6 bases). The CDR3 runs to 16 residues. CDR1 is MNHEY, CDR2 SMNVEV, per germline (reference sequence). Trimming left V 0 bases short and J 2 bases short, with 13 bases between. Here the CDR3 reads CASSLSGAGWQETQYF. CDR3 sequence (DNA): TGTGCCAGCAGTTTATCGGGCGCGGGATGGCAAGAGACCCAGTACTTC.

This clonotype was seen ten or more times. The chain joins TRBV7-6 to TRBJ2-1; D is perhaps TRBD2 (5 bases). Germline lookup yields CDR1 SGHVS and CDR2 FNYEAQ. This CDR3 is built from 15 residues. Trimming cost V 0 bases and J 2 bases, with 8 bases left between them. The CDR3 DNA follows: TGTGCCAGCAGCTTAGCGGAGGCCGCCTACAATGAGCAGTTCTTC. It specifies CASSLAEAAYNEQFF. The whole variable domain, filled in from reference TRBV7-6 and TRBJ2-1, reads GAGVSQSPRYKVTKRGQDVALRCDPISGHVSLYWYRQALGQGPEFLTYFNYEAQQDKSGLPNDRFSAERPEGSISTLTIQRTEQRDSAMYRCASSLAEAAYNEQFFGPGTRLTVL.